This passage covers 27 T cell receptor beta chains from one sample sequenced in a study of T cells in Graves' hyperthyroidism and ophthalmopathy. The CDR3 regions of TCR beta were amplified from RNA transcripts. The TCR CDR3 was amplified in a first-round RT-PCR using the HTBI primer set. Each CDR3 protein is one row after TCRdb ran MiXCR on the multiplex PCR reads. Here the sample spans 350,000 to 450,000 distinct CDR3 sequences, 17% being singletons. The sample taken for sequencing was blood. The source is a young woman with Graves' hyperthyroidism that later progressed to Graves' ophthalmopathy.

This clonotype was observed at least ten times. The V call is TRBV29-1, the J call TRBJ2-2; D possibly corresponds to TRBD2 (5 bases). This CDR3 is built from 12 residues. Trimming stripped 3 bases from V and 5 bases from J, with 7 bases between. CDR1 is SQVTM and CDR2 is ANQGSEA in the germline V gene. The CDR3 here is CSVERATGELFF. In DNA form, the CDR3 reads TGCAGCGTTGAGAGGGCTACCGGGGAGCTGTTTTTT.

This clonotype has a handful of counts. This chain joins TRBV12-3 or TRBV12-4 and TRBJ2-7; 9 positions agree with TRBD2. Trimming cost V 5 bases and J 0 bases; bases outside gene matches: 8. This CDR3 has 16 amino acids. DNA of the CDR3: TGTGCCAGCAGTCGCGTCCTAGCGGGACCCTCCTACGAGCAGTACTTC. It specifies CASSRVLAGPSYEQYF.

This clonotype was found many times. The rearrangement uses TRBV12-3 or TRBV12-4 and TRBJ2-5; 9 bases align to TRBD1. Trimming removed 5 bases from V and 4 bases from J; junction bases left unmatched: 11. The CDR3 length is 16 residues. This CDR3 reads CASSPYGTGIGETQYF. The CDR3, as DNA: TGTGCCAGCAGTCCATATGGGACAGGGATAGGAGAGACCCAGTACTTC.

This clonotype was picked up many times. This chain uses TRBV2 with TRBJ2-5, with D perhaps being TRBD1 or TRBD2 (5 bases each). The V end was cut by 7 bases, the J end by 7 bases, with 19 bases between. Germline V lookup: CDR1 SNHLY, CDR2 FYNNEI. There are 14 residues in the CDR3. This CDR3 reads CASIRGTGMGTQYF. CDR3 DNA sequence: TGTGCCAGCATTCGTGGGACGGGAATGGGGACCCAGTACTTC. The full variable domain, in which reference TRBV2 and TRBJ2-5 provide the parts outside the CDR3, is EPEVTQTPSHQVTQMGQEVILRCVPISNHLYFYWYRQILGQKVEFLVSFYNNEISEKSEIFDDQFSVERPDGSNFTLKIRSTKLEDSAMYFCASIRGTGMGTQYFGPGTRLLVL.

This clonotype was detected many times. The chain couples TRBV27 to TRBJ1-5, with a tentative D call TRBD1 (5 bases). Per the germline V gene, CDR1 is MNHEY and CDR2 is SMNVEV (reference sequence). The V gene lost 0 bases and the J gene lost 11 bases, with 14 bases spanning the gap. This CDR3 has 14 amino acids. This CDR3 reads CASSLSGGMGAQHF. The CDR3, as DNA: TGTGCCAGCAGTTTATCGGGGGGTATGGGAGCCCAGCATTTT.

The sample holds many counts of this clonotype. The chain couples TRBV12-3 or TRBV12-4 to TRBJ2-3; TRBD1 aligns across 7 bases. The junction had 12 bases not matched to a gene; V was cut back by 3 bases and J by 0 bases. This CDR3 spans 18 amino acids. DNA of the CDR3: TGTGCCAGCAGTTTCTTGACCGGGACAGCAGCTAGCACAGATACGCAGTATTTT. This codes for CASSFLTGTAASTDTQYF.

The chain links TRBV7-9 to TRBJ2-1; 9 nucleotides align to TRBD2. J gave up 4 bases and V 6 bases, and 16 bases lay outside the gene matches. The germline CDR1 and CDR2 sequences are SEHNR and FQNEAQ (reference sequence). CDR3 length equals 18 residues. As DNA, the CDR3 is TGTGCCAGCAGTTTATCCCCCCTTGGTAGCGGGAGTTACAATGAGCAGTTCTTC. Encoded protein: CASSLSPLGSGSYNEQFF. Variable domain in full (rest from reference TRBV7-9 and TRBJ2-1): DTGVSQNPRHKITKRGQNVTFRCDPISEHNRLYWYRQTLGQGPEFLTYFQNEAQLEKSRLLSDRFSAERPKGSFSTLEIQRTEQGDSAMYLCASSLSPLGSGSYNEQFFGPGTRLTVL.

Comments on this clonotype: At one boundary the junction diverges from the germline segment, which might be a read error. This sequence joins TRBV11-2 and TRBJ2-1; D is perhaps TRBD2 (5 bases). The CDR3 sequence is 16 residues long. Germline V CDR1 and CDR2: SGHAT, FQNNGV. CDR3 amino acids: CASSQDSASRYNEQFF. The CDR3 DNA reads TGCGCCAGCAGCCAAGATAGCGCTAGCAGATACAATGAGCAGTTCTTC.

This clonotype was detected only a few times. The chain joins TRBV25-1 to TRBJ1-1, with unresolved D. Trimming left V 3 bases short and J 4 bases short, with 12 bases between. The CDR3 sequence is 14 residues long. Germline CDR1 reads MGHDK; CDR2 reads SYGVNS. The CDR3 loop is CASSEGVRSTEAFF. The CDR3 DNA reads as TGTGCCAGCAGTGAGGGTGTACGGTCCACTGAAGCTTTCTTT.

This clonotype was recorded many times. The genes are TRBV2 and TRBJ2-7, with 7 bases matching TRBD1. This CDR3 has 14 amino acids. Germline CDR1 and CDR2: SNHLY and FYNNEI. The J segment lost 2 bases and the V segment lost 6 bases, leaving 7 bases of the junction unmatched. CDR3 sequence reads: CASRRTGTTYEQYF. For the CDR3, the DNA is TGTGCCAGCAGACGGACAGGCACTACCTACGAGCAGTACTTC.

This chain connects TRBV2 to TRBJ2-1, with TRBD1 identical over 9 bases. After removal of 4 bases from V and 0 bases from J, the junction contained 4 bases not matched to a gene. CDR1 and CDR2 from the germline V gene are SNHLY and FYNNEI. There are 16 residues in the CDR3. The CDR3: CASSVDRGSSYNEQFF. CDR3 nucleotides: TGTGCCAGCAGTGTGGACAGGGGATCCTCCTACAATGAGCAGTTCTTC.

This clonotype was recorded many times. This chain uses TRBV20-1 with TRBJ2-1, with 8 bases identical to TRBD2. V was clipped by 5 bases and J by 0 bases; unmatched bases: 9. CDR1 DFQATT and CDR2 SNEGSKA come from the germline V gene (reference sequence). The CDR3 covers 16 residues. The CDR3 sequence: CSALLDSGISYNEQFF. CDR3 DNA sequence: TGCAGTGCTCTCCTCGATAGCGGGATCTCCTACAATGAGCAGTTCTTC.

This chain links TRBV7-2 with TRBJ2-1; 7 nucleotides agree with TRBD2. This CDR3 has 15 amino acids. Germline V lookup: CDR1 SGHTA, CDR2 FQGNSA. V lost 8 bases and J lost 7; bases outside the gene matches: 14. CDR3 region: CASRIYETSRNEQFF. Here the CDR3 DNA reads TGTGCCAGCCGAATCTATGAGACTAGCAGGAATGAGCAGTTCTTC.

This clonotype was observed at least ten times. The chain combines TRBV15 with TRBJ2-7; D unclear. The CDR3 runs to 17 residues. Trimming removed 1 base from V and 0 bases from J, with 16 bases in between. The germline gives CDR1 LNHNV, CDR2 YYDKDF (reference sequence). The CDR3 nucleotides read TGTGCCACCAGCAGAGGGATCGGGCTAACGAGCTCCTACGAGCAGTACTTC. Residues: CATSRGIGLTSSYEQYF.

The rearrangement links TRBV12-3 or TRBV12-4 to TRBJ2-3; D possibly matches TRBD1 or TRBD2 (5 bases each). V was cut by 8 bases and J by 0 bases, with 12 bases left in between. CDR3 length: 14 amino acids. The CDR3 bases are TGTGCCAGCGCTGTTGGGGGAAGCACAGATACGCAGTATTTT. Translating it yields CASAVGGSTDTQYF.

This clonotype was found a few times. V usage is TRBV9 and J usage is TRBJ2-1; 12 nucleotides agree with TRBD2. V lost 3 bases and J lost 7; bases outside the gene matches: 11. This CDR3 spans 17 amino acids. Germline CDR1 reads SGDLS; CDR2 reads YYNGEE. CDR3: CASSARLAGEWRNEQFF. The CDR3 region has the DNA TGTGCCAGCAGCGCAAGACTAGCGGGAGAATGGAGGAATGAGCAGTTCTTC. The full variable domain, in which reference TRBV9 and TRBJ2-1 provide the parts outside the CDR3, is DSGVTQTPKHLITATGQRVTLRCSPRSGDLSVYWYQQSLDQGLQFLIQYYNGEERAKGNILERFSAQQFPDLHSELNLSSLELGDSALYFCASSARLAGEWRNEQFFGPGTRLTVL.

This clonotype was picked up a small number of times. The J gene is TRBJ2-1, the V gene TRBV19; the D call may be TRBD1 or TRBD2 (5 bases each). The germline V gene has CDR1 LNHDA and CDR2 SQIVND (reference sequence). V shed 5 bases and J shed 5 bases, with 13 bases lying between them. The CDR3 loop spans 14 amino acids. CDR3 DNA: TGTGCCAGTAGTGTCCGGGACCAAAACAATGAGCAGTTCTTC. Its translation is CASSVRDQNNEQFF.

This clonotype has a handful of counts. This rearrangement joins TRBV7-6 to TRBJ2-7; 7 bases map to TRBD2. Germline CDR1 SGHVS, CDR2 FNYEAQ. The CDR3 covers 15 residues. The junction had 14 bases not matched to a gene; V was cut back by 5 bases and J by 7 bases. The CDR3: CASSPVGGVTREQYF. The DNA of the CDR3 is TGTGCCAGCAGCCCAGTGGGGGGGGTGACTCGGGAGCAGTACTTC.

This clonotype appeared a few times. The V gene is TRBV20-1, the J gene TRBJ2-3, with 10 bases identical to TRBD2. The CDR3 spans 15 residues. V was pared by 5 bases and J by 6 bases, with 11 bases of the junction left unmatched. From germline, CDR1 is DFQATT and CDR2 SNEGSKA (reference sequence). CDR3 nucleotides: TGCAGTGCTTTTATTAGCGGGGGGTTTGAGGATACGCAGTATTTT. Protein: CSAFISGGFEDTQYF.

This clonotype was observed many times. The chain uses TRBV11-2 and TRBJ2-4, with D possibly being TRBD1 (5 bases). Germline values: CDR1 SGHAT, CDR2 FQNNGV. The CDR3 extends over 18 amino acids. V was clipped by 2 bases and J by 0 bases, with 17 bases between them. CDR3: CASSLTGRDSLAKNIQYF. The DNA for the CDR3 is TGTGCCAGCAGCTTAACCGGGCGAGACAGCCTAGCCAAAAACATTCAGTACTTC.

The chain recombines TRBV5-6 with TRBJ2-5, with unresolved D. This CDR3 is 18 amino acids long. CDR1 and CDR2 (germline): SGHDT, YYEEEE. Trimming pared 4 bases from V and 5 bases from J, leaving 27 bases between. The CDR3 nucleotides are TGTGCCAGCAGCCCCTCAGCCTGGCACCCTTTCATCGAGGAGACCCAGTACTTC. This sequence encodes CASSPSAWHPFIEETQYF. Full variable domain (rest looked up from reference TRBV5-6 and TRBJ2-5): DAGVTQSPTHLIKTRGQQVTLRCSPKSGHDTVSWYQQALGQGPQFIFQYYEEEERQRGNFPDRFSGHQFPNYSSELNVNALLLGDSALYLCASSPSAWHPFIEETQYFGPGTRLLVL.

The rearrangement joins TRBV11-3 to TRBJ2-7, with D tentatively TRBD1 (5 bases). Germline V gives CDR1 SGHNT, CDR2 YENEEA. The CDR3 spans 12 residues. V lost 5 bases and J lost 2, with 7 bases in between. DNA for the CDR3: TGTGCCAGCAGCCTGGACACCTACGAGCAGTACTTC. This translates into CASSLDTYEQYF.

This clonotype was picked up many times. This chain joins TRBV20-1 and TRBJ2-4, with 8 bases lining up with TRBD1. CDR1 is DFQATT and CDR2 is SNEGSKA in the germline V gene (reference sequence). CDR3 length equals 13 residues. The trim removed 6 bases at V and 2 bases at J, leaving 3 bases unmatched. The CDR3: CSARTGSKNIQYF. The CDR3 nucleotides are TGCAGTGCCCGGACAGGGTCCAAAAACATTCAGTACTTC.

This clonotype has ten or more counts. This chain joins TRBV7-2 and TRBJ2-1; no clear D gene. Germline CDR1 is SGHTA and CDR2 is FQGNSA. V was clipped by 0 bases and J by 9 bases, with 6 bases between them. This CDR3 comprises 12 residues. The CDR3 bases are TGTGCCAGCAGCTTAGCGCAGAGTGAGCAGTTCTTC. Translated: CASSLAQSEQFF.

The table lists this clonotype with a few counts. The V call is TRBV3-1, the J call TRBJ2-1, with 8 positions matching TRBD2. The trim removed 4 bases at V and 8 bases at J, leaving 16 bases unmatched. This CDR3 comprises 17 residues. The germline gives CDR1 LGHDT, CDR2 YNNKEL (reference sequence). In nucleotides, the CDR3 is TGTGCCAGCAGCCTTTCCACTTGGGGCGGGGGGATCTATGAGCAGTTCTTC. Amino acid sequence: CASSLSTWGGGIYEQFF.

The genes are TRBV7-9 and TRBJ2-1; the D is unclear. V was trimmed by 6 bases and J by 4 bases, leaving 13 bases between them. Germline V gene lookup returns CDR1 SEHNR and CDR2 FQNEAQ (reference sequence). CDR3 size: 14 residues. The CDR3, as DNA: TGTGCCAGCAGTCTGCGGACGGGTTACAATGAGCAGTTCTTC. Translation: CASSLRTGYNEQFF.

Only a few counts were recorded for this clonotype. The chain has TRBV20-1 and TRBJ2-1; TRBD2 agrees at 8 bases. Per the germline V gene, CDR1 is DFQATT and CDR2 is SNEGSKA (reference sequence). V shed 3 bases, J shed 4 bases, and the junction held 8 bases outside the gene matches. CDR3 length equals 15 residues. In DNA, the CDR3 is TGCAGTGCTAGGGATCTCAGCGGGAGTTACAATGAGCAGTTCTTC. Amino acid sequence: CSARDLSGSYNEQFF.